The 2 T cell receptor beta chains given below trace back to one sample, sequenced in a study of shared clonotypes between healthy human individuals. Assay: immunoSEQ multiplex PCR; the TCRdb copy retains only in-frame clones and omits some. This sample has about a million clones, with about 75% found just once. Sequencing input: memory CD4+ T cells sorted from blood. Subset in this sample: CD45RA-negative fraction. The receptors shown here come from a man younger than 30 in good health.

V gene TRBV9 combines with J gene TRBJ1-2; D perhaps matches TRBD1 (5 bases). CDR1 and CDR2 from the germline V gene are SGDLS and YYNGEE. V gave up 0 bases and J gave up 1 base, with 16 bases separating them. The CDR3 covers 17 residues. DNA for the CDR3: TGTGCCAGCAGCGTAGACCCACCGGGGACTTTTAACTATGGCTACACCTTC. It encodes CASSVDPPGTFNYGYTF.

The chain is built from TRBV30 and TRBJ2-7; 12 nucleotides agree with TRBD1. The junction had 11 bases not matched to a gene; V was cut back by 2 bases and J by 6 bases. The CDR3 has 16 amino acids. From germline, CDR1 is GTSNPN and CDR2 SVGIG (reference sequence). CDR3 nucleotide sequence: TGTGCCTGGAGTCCCAGGGACAGGGGGCGCATCGGCGAGCAGTACTTC. It encodes CAWSPRDRGRIGEQYF.